This TCR beta chain was recorded in a study of blood T cell repertoires in COVID-19. Here immunoSEQ multiplex PCR was the method, and the copy in TCRdb shows in-frame clones only, minus some. The repertoire holds 55,000 to 85,000 clones, around 87% seen once, with less than 15% in the top ten. Details on this clone: In the same sample, other DNA sequences code for this CDR3.

V gave up 1 base and J gave up 3 bases, with 7 bases separating them. The CDR3 runs to 14 residues. The V gene's germline CDR1 is SGHTA and CDR2 FQGNSA. The J gene is TRBJ1-3, the V gene TRBV7-2; D gene unclear. Sequenced: peripheral blood. The clonotype was recovered from a human donor in a cohort sampled during active COVID-19. CDR3 residues: CASSLGGSGNTIYF. CDR3 bases: TGTGCCAGCAGCTTAGGTGGGAGTGGAAACACCATATATTTT.